This TCR beta chain was sequenced during a study of shared clonotypes between healthy human individuals. Of note for this clone: Its target is not known.

Selected positively for CCR7 and CD45RO-negative, naive CD8 cells excluded terminally differentiated effector memory CD45RA+ cells. Study-wide results and limits: A handful of donors held about 5.1% of naive CD4 clonotypes in common.

The input for sorted-subset replicate PCRs was around 0.2 ug DNA, tens of thousands of T cell genomes. The table came from immunoSEQ multiplex PCR; TCRdb's copy has only in-frame clones and leaves some out. Of millions of clones listed, more than 85% were seen once; the top ten hold more than 1.5%. The CDR3 is made up of 16 amino acids. V lost 2 bases, J lost 0 bases, and 10 bases lay in between. CDR1 is MNHEY and CDR2 is SVGAGI in the germline V gene. This sequence was found in a man younger than 35 in good health. Some clones in this sample may be carry-over from other donors' samples. The source material was naive CD8+ T cells from PBMCs. This sequence joins TRBV6-5 and TRBJ2-2; TRBD2 might be the D (5 bases). CDR3 region: CASSYGRAPNTGELFF. CDR3 DNA sequence: TGTGCCAGCAGTTACGGGCGGGCCCCGAACACCGGGGAGCTGTTTTTT.